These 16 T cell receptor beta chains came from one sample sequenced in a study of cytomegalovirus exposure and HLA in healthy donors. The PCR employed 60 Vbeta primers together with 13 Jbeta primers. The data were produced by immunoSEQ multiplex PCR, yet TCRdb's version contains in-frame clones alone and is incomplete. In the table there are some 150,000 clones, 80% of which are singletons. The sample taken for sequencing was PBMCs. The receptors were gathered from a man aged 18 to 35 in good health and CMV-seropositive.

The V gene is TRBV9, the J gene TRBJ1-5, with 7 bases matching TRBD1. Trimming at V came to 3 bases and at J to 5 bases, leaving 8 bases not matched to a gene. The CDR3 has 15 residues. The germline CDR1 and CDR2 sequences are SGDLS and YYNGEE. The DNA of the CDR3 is TGTGCCAGCAGCGCCTCAGGACAGGTCTATCAGCCCCAGCATTTT. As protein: CASSASGQVYQPQHF. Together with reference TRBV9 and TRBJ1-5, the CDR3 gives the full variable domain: DSGVTQTPKHLITATGQRVTLRCSPRSGDLSVYWYQQSLDQGLQFLIQYYNGEERAKGNILERFSAQQFPDLHSELNLSSLELGDSALYFCASSASGQVYQPQHFGDGTRLSIL.

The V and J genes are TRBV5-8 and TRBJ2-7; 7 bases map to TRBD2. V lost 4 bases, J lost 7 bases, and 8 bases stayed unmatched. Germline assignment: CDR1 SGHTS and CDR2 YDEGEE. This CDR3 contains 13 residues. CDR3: CASSPRLAREQYF. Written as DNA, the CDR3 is TGTGCCAGCAGCCCGAGACTAGCAAGGGAGCAGTACTTC.

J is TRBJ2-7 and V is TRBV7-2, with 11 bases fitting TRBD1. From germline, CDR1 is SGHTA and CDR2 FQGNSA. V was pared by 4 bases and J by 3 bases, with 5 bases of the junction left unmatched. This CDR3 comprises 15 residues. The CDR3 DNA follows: TGTGCCAGCAGCTCGAGGACAGGGGGCGACTACGAGCAGTACTTC. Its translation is CASSSRTGGDYEQYF.

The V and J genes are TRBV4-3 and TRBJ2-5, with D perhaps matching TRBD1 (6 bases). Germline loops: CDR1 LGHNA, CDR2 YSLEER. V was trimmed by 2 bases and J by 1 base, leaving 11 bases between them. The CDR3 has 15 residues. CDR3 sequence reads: CASSQYGRGQETQYF. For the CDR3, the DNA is TGCGCCAGCAGCCAATACGGCAGGGGCCAAGAGACCCAGTACTTC.

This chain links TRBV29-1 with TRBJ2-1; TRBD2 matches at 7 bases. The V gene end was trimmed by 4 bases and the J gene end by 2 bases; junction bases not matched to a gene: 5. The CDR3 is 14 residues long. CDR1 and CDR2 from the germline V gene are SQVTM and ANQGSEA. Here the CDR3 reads CSVVSGTAYNEQFF. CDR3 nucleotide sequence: TGCAGCGTTGTAAGCGGGACGGCCTACAATGAGCAGTTCTTC.

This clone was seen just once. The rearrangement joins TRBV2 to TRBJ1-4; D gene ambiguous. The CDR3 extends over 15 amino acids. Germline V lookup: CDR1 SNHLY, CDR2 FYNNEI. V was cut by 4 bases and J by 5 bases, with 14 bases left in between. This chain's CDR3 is CASSVTHTENEKLFF. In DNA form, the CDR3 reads TGTGCCAGCAGTGTAACGCACACAGAGAATGAAAAACTGTTTTTT.

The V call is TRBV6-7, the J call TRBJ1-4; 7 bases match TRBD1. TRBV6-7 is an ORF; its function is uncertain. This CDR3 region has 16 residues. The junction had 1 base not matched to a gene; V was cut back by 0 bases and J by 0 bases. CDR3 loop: CASSYSQGATNEKLFF. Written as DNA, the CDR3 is TGTGCCAGCAGTTACTCCCAGGGGGCAACTAATGAAAAACTGTTTTTT.

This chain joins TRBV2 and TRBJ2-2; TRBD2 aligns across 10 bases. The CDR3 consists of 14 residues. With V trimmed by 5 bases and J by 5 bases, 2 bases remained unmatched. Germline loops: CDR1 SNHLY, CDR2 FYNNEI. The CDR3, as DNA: TGTGCCAGCAGTTTACTAGCGGGGACCGGGGAGCTGTTTTTT. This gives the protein CASSLLAGTGELFF.

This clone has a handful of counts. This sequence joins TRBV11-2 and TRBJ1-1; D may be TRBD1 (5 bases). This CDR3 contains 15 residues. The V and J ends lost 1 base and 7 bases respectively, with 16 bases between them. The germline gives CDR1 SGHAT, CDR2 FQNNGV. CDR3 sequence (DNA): TGTGCCAGCAGCTTAGTGGTAGGCAGGGAGGGTGAAGCTTTCTTT. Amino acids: CASSLVVGREGEAFF. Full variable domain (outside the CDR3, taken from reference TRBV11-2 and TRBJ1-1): EAGVAQSPRYKIIEKRQSVAFWCNPISGHATLYWYQQILGQGPKLLIQFQNNGVVDDSQLPKDRFSAERLKGVDSTLKIQPAKLEDSAVYLCASSLVVGREGEAFFGQGTRLTVV.

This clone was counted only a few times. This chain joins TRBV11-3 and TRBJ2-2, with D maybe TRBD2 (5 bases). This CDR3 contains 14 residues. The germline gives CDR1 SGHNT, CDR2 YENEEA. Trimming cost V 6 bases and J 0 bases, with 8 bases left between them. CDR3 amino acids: CASSRGSNTGELFF. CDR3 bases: TGTGCCAGCAGTCGCGGGTCGAACACCGGGGAGCTGTTTTTT. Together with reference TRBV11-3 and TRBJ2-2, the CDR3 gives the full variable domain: EAGVVQSPRYKIIEKKQPVAFWCNPISGHNTLYWYLQNLGQGPELLIRYENEEAVDDSQLPKDRFSAERLKGVDSTLKIQPAELGDSAVYLCASSRGSNTGELFFGEGSRLTVL.

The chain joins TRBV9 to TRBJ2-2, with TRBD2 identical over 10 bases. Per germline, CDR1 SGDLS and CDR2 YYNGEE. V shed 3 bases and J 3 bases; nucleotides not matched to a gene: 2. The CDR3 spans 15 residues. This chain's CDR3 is CASSERGGDTGELFF. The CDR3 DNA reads TGTGCCAGCAGCGAGCGGGGGGGCGACACCGGGGAGCTGTTTTTT.

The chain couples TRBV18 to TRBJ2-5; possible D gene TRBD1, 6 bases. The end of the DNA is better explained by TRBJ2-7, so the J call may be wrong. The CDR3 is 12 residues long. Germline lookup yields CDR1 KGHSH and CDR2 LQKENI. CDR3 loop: CASSQDSYEQYF. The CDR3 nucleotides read TGTGCCAGCTCACAGGACAGCTACGAGCAGTACTTC.

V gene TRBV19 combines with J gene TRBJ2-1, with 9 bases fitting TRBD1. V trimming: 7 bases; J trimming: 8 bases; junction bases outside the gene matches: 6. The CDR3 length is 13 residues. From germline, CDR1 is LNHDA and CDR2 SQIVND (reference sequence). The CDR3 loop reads CASMRQGGYEQFF. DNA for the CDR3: TGTGCCAGTATGAGACAGGGGGGCTATGAGCAGTTCTTC. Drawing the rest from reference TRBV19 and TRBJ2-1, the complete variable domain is DGGITQSPKYLFRKEGQNVTLSCEQNLNHDAMYWYRQDPGQGLRLIYYSQIVNDFQKGDIAEGYSVSREKKESFPLTVTSAQKNPTAFYLCASMRQGGYEQFFGPGTRLTVL.

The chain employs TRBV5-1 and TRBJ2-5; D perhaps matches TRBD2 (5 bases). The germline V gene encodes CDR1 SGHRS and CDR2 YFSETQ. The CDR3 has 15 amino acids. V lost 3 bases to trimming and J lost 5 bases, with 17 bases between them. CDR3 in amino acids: CASSWMDSGWETQYF. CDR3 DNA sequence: TGCGCCAGCAGCTGGATGGACTCGGGATGGGAGACCCAGTACTTC.

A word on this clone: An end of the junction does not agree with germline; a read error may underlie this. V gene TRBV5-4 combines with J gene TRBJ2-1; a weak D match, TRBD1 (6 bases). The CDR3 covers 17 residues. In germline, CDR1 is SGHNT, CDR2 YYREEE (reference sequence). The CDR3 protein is CASSLEGGTSSFNEQFF. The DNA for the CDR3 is TGTGCCAGCAGCTTGGAAGGTGGGACAAGCTCCTTCAATGAGCAGTTCTTC. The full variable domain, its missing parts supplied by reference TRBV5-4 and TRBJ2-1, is ETGVTQSPTHLIKTRGQQVTLRCSSQSGHNTVSWYQQALGQGPQFIFQYYREEENGRGNFPPRFSGLQFPNYSSELNVNALELDDSALYLCASSLEGGTSSFNEQFFGPGTRLTVL.

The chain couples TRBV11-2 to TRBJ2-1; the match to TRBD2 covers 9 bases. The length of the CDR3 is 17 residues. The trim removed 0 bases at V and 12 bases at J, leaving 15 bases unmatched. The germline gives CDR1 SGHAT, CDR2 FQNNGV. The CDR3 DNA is TGTGCCAGCAGCTTAGATCGCGGCGGGGGGGCGACAATGAGGCAGTTCTTC. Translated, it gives CASSLDRGGGATMRQFF.